These T cell receptor beta chains were read from a single sample in a study of beta chain features in type 1 diabetes. Measured with immunoSEQ multiplex PCR; TCRdb has only the in-frame clones, and not every one. The data hold hundreds of thousands of clones, with around 28% observed a single time. Sequencing used naive CD4+ T cells from blood. The receptors here all came from a man between 18 and 35 years old in good health. CDR3s include the opening cysteine and the closing phenylalanine or tryptophan. The order of the fields is J gene, clone size, D gene, V gene, CDR3 protein, CDR3 DNA. A D gene is named only where the DNA matches it firmly. Expanded clones are given a class, and other clones once, few, many or no size at all.

TRBJ1-5 | - | TRBD1 | TRBV14 | CASSMTGGWNQPQHF | TGTGCCAGCAGTATGACAGGGGGCTGGAACCAGCCCCAGCATTTT
TRBJ1-2 | - | TRBD1 | TRBV25-1 | CASSEWQTGAGYGYTF | TGTGCCAGCAGTGAATGGCAGACAGGGGCCGGCTATGGCTACACCTTC
TRBJ1-1 | - | - | TRBV10-3 | CAISDTENTEAFF | TGTGCCATCAGTGACACGGAGAACACTGAAGCTTTCTTT
TRBJ2-3 | few | TRBD2 | TRBV30 | CAWSMGLAVARDTQYF | TGTGCCTGGAGTATGGGACTAGCGGTCGCGCGAGATACGCAGTATTTT
TRBJ1-1 | - | - | TRBV30 | CAWTPGANTEAFF | TGTGCCTGGACCCCGGGGGCGAACACTGAAGCTTTCTTT
TRBJ1-2 | - | - | TRBV30 | CAWSHPRGSTNF | TGTGCCTGGAGCCATCCCAGGGGCTCGACTAACTTC
TRBJ2-7 | - | - | TRBV30 | CAWSADYHYEQYF | TGTGCCTGGAGTGCGGACTACCACTACGAGCAGTACTTC
TRBJ2-2 | few | - | TRBV5-1 | CASSLGLMGELFF | TGCGCCAGCAGCTTGGGGCTGATGGGGGAGCTGTTTTTT
TRBJ2-3 | few | - | TRBV30 | CAWIRASTDTQYF | TGTGCCTGGATTAGGGCTAGCACAGATACGCAGTATTTT
TRBJ2-2 | - | - | TRBV2 | CASSEVNGELFF | TGTGCCAGCAGTGAAGTGAACGGGGAGCTGTTTTTT
TRBJ2-7 | - | - | TRBV29-1 | CSVVGTPNPYEQYF | TGCAGCGTTGTTGGGACACCGAATCCCTACGAGCAGTACTTC
TRBJ2-4 | - | - | TRBV30 | CAWGGLHIQYF | TGTGCCTGGGGGGGTTTGCACATTCAGTACTTC
TRBJ2-1 | few | - | TRBV30 | CAWSGTEEQFF | TGTGCCTGGAGTGGGACAGAGGAGCAGTTCTTC
TRBJ2-3 | few | TRBD2 | TRBV6-6 | CASSRGSRADTQYF | TGTGCCAGCAGCCGCGGGAGTCGCGCAGATACGCAGTATTTT
TRBJ2-1 | few | TRBD2 | TRBV30 | CAWSVRLAGGIEQFF | TGTGCCTGGAGTGTACGGTTAGCGGGAGGAATCGAGCAGTTCTTC
TRBJ2-5 | few | - | TRBV7-9 | CASSWQETQYF | TGTGCCAGCAGCTGGCAAGAGACCCAGTACTTC
TRBJ2-3 | - | - | TRBV29-1 | CSVDSVTDTQYF | TGCAGCGTTGATAGTGTAACAGATACGCAGTATTTT
TRBJ2-4 | few | - | TRBV30 | CALAPPGGRGGIQYF | TGTGCCTTGGCCCCCCCCGGGGGGCGTGGGGGCATTCAGTACTTC
TRBJ2-6 | - | - | TRBV28 | CASSLAGSGANVLTF | TGTGCCAGCAGTCTGGCAGGGTCCGGGGCCAACGTCCTGACTTTC
TRBJ2-5 | - | - | TRBV4-1 | CASSQDRTPWRETQYF | TGCGCCAGCAGCCAAGATCGCACTCCGTGGAGGGAGACCCAGTACTTC
TRBJ2-7 | few | - | TRBV7-6 | CASSPFGYEQYF | TGTGCCAGCAGCCCATTCGGGTACGAGCAGTACTTC
TRBJ2-1 | few | TRBD2 | TRBV30 | CAWSIPTSGSYNEQFF | TGTGCCTGGAGTATCCCTACTAGCGGCTCTTACAATGAGCAGTTCTTC
TRBJ2-7 | - | TRBD2 | TRBV7-9 | CASSGTSGRYEQYF | TGTGCCAGCAGCGGAACTAGCGGGAGGTACGAGCAGTACTTC
TRBJ2-7 | once | - | TRBV10-3 | CAISENSGSSYEQYF | TGTGCCATCAGTGAAAATAGCGGTAGCTCCTACGAGCAGTACTTC
TRBJ2-3 | - | TRBD2 | TRBV29-1 | CSVDAGGTDTQYF | TGCAGCGTTGACGCGGGAGGCACAGATACGCAGTATTTT
TRBJ1-2 | - | TRBD1 | TRBV29-1 | CSVEVQGGYGYGYTF | TGCAGCGTTGAAGTCCAGGGGGGCTACGGCTATGGCTACACCTTC
TRBJ1-1 | - | - | TRBV18 | CASSAPYRGQGTEAFF | TGTGCCAGCTCAGCCCCCTACCGGGGGCAAGGCACTGAAGCTTTCTTT
TRBJ1-2 | once | - | TRBV19 | CASSMGRGYYGYTF | TGTGCCAGTAGTATGGGCCGAGGCTACTATGGCTACACCTTC
TRBJ2-3 | few | - | TRBV28 | CASSRPANTQYF | TGTGCCAGCAGCCGTCCGGCTAATACGCAGTATTTT
TRBJ2-7 | - | - | TRBV11-3 | CASSQVQGGEQYF | TGTGCCAGCAGCCAAGTTCAGGGTGGCGAGCAGTACTTC
TRBJ2-3 | few | - | TRBV7-2 | CASSWSGTDTQYF | TGTGCCAGCAGCTGGAGCGGCACAGATACGCAGTATTTT
TRBJ2-1 | few | - | TRBV20-1 | CSAASYNEQFF | TGCAGTGCAGCGAGCTACAATGAGCAGTTCTTC
TRBJ2-3 | - | - | TRBV5-6 | CASSLGVDTSTDTQYF | TGTGCCAGCAGCTTGGGCGTAGACACTAGCACAGATACGCAGTATTTT
TRBJ2-7 | few | - | TRBV7-3 | CASSSGPGSAYEQYF | TGTGCCAGCAGCTCCGGACCCGGGAGCGCCTACGAGCAGTACTTC
TRBJ2-7 | few | TRBD2 | TRBV4-1 | CASSQGLAGGLSYEQYF | TGCGCCAGCAGCCAAGGGCTAGCGGGAGGCTTATCCTACGAGCAGTACTTC
TRBJ2-7 | - | TRBD1 | TRBV4-1 | CASSRQDREGYEQYF | TGCGCCAGCAGCCGCCAGGACAGGGAAGGTTACGAGCAGTACTTC
TRBJ2-3 | - | - | TRBV4-1 | CASSQEFQISDTQYF | TGCGCCAGCAGCCAAGAATTCCAGATATCAGATACGCAGTATTTT
TRBJ2-1 | - | - | TRBV18 | CASSPSRYNEQFF | TGTGCCAGCTCACCAAGTAGGTACAATGAGCAGTTCTTC
TRBJ2-5 | - | TRBD2 | TRBV14 | CASSQDRLAGGETQYF | TGTGCCAGCAGCCAAGATCGACTAGCGGGAGGAGAGACCCAGTACTTC
TRBJ2-7 | few | TRBD2 | TRBV6-1 | CASSGWDRGLAGPLIYEQYF | TGTGCCAGCAGTGGTTGGGACAGAGGACTAGCGGGCCCCTTAATCTACGAGCAGTACTTC
TRBJ1-5 | - | - | TRBV30 | CAWSDRANQPQHF | TGTGCCTGGAGTGACCGGGCTAATCAGCCCCAGCATTTT
TRBJ2-7 | - | - | TRBV7-9 | CASSFGGTYEQYF | TGTGCCAGCAGCTTTGGCGGGACCTACGAGCAGTACTTC
TRBJ2-3 | few | TRBD1 | TRBV5-1 | CASSSWTGSSTDTQYF | TGCGCCAGCAGCTCATGGACAGGTTCTAGCACAGATACGCAGTATTTT
TRBJ1-1 | few | - | TRBV7-9 | CASSLAGRQNTEAFF | TGTGCCAGCAGCTTAGCGGGACGGCAGAACACTGAAGCTTTCTTT
TRBJ2-1 | - | TRBD1 | TRBV7-9 | CASSLAGTVYNEQFF | TGTGCCAGCAGCTTAGCCGGGACAGTCTACAATGAGCAGTTCTTC
TRBJ1-2 | once | - | TRBV4-1 | CASSQEWGAGGYTF | TGCGCCAGCAGCCAAGAGTGGGGGGCAGGCGGCTACACCTTC
TRBJ2-1 | - | - | TRBV7-6 | CASTDDGLYNEQFF | TGTGCCAGCACCGACGACGGACTCTACAATGAGCAGTTCTTC
TRBJ2-7 | - | TRBD1 | TRBV28 | CASSPWDRVYEQYF | TGTGCCAGCAGTCCCTGGGACAGAGTCTACGAGCAGTACTTC
TRBJ2-1 | - | - | TRBV5-1 | CASEGYNEQFF | TGCGCCAGCGAAGGGTACAATGAGCAGTTCTTC
TRBJ2-7 | - | - | TRBV6-1 | CASSLSGAYEQYF | TGTGCCAGCAGTCTAAGCGGAGCCTACGAGCAGTACTTC
TRBJ1-2 | - | TRBD1 | TRBV29-1 | CSALTGALLYGYTF | TGCAGCGCCCTGACAGGGGCACTCCTCTATGGCTACACCTTC
TRBJ2-6 | - | TRBD1 | TRBV9 | CASSTLTGTGAPGANVLTF | TGTGCCAGCAGCACCCTCACCGGGACAGGGGCACCTGGGGCCAACGTCCTGACTTTC